The rows below give T cell receptor beta chains drawn from one sample of a study of blood T cells in healthy people across ages. TCRdb fed the 5' RACE reads into MiXCR, producing one record per CDR3 protein. The data hold just over 1 million distinct CDR3 sequences, with under 55% observed a single time. Input material: blood. Receptors originate from a woman aged 60-70 years in good health. Each CDR3 is given with its conserved first and last residue. A D gene is named only where the DNA matches it firmly. Size is stated for part of the rows, as once, few or many counts, or as a class when the clone is expanded.

V gene	clone size	J gene	D gene	CDR3 protein	CDR3 DNA
TRBV9	few	TRBJ2-1	-	CASSADGNEQFF	TGTGCCAGCAGTGCGGATGGAAATGAGCAGTTCTTC
TRBV28	-	TRBJ1-2	-	CASSTLGGYTF	TGTGCCAGCAGCACCCTAGGGGGCTACACCTTC
TRBV20-1	few	TRBJ2-5	-	CSARDWGDGMKNEQYF	TGCAGTGCTAGAGATTGGGGGGATGGTATGAAGAATGAGCAGTACTTC
TRBV3-1	few	TRBJ2-2	-	CGASANTGELFF	TGTGGAGCTTCCGCGAACACCGGGGAGCTGTTTTTT
TRBV20-1	-	TRBJ1-5	TRBD1	CSADRDRNQPQHF	TGCAGTGCGGACAGGGATCGCAATCAGCCCCAGCATTTT
TRBV19	-	TRBJ2-1	-	CASSIGQNSYNEQFF	TGTGCCAGTAGTATTGGACAGAACTCCTACAATGAGCAGTTCTTC
TRBV19	-	TRBJ1-2	TRBD1	CASSIGAGGNYGYTF	TGTGCCAGTAGTATCGGGGCAGGGGGCAACTATGGCTACACCTTC
TRBV29-1	few	TRBJ2-3	-	CSVGRSTDTQYF	TGCAGCGTCGGACGGAGCACAGATACGCAGTATTTT
TRBV15	-	TRBJ2-1	-	CATSRDGDGQYNEQFF	TGTGCCACCAGCAGAGATGGCGATGGACAGTACAATGAGCAGTTCTTC
TRBV9	-	TRBJ2-1	TRBD2	CASSHPGTSDNEQFF	TGTGCCAGCAGCCACCCCGGGACTAGCGACAATGAGCAGTTCTTC
TRBV6-6	few	TRBJ2-4	-	CASSYSPGWDKNIQYF	TGTGCCAGCAGTTACTCTCCCGGATGGGACAAAAACATTCAGTACTTC
TRBV5-6	-	TRBJ2-7	TRBD1	CASSSEQGNSYEQYF	TGTGCCAGCAGCTCGGAACAGGGGAACTCCTACGAGCAGTACTTC
TRBV14	-	TRBJ2-6	-	CASSLWAVSGANVLTF	TGTGCCAGCAGCCTTTGGGCGGTATCTGGGGCCAACGTCCTGACTTTC
TRBV4-1	few	TRBJ1-4	-	CASSQDFQGGSDPREKLFF	TGCGCCAGCAGCCAAGATTTCCAGGGAGGGTCCGACCCCAGGGAAAAACTGTTTTTT
TRBV27	once	TRBJ2-6	TRBD2	CASSFGGANVPTF	TGTGCCAGCAGTTTCGGGGGGGCCAACGTCCCGACTTTC
TRBV27	few	TRBJ2-2	TRBD1	CASSWWGQTGELFF	TGTGCCAGCAGTTGGTGGGGACAGACCGGGGAGCTGTTTTTT
TRBV3-1	-	TRBJ2-4	TRBD1	CASRTGGAAKNIQYF	TGTGCCAGCAGAACAGGGGGCGCGGCCAAAAACATTCAGTACTTC
TRBV29-1	-	TRBJ1-1	-	CSVHVNTEAFF	TGCAGCGTCCACGTGAACACTGAAGCTTTCTTT
TRBV18	few	TRBJ2-4	-	CASSPLGRSIAKNIQYF	TGTGCCAGCTCGCCCCTCGGACGGTCCATAGCCAAAAACATTCAGTACTTC
TRBV6-5	-	TRBJ2-7	-	CASRVTTSSYEQYF	TGTGCCAGCAGAGTGACAACAAGCTCCTACGAGCAGTACTTC
TRBV11-1	-	TRBJ2-7	TRBD1	CASSSHLTGVEQYF	TGTGCCAGCAGCTCCCACCTGACAGGGGTCGAGCAGTACTTC
TRBV27	-	TRBJ1-2	-	CASSLLATGLNYGYTF	TGTGCCAGCAGTTTATTGGCGACAGGCCTCAACTATGGCTACACCTTC
TRBV19	once	TRBJ2-5	-	CASRTDSTSGTQYF	TGTGCCAGTAGGACAGACTCGACCTCCGGGACCCAGTACTTC
TRBV12-3/TRBV12-4	-	TRBJ2-5	TRBD2	CASSLGGGRQETQYF	TGTGCCAGCAGTTTGGGGGGGGGGAGACAAGAGACCCAGTACTTC
TRBV5-1	few	TRBJ2-1	TRBD2	CASRLTSGRVLDEQFF	TGCGCCAGCAGACTGACTAGCGGGAGGGTCTTGGATGAGCAGTTCTTC
TRBV3-1	-	TRBJ2-5	TRBD2	CASSQRGETQYF	TGTGCCAGCAGCCAGCGGGGGGAGACCCAGTACTTC
TRBV6-1	once	TRBJ1-5	TRBD1	CASDDRGSNQPQHF	TGTGCCAGCGACGACAGGGGGAGCAATCAGCCCCAGCATTTT
TRBV5-6	-	TRBJ2-3	-	CASSFRLATQYF	TGTGCCAGCAGCTTTAGGTTAGCAACGCAGTATTTT
TRBV4-2	-	TRBJ2-7	-	CASSQGGERAAYEQYF	TGTGCCAGCAGCCAAGGGGGCGAGCGGGCGGCTTACGAGCAGTACTTC
TRBV4-1	once	TRBJ1-1	-	CASRGMRRGDTEAFF	TGCGCCAGCAGGGGGATGCGGAGGGGGGACACTGAAGCTTTCTTT
TRBV28	-	TRBJ2-3	TRBD2	CASSWGAGVADTQYF	TGTGCCAGCAGTTGGGGAGCGGGAGTGGCAGATACGCAGTATTTT
TRBV7-3	-	TRBJ2-7	-	CASSFTDDNEQYF	TGTGCCAGCAGCTTCACCGACGATAATGAGCAGTACTTC
TRBV10-1	few	TRBJ2-3	-	CASSADPYPRTDTQYF	TGCGCCAGCAGTGCGGATCCCTACCCGCGCACAGATACGCAGTATTTT
TRBV7-8	-	TRBJ2-1	TRBD2	CALRRLEGLADNNEQFF	TGTGCCCTAAGGAGGCTAGAGGGACTAGCGGATAACAATGAGCAGTTCTTC
TRBV7-2	-	TRBJ2-7	-	CASSFTVGGDYEQYF	TGTGCCAGCAGCTTTACCGTGGGGGGAGACTACGAGCAGTACTTC